Listed below are T cell receptor beta chains from one sample, sequenced in a study of cytomegalovirus exposure and HLA in healthy donors. Generated by immunoSEQ multiplex PCR, the TCRdb table keeps only in-frame clones and is missing some. This sample has 130,000 or so clones, with 75% to 85% found just once. The sequenced sample consisted of PBMCs. The receptor set was obtained from a woman between 50 and 59 years old in good health and CMV-seropositive. Each CDR3 is given with its conserved first and last residue. Fields, in order: V gene, J gene, CDR3 length, clone size, D gene, CDR3 protein, CDR3 DNA. The D gene is left open where the match is weak. Not every row has a clone size; where given, it reads once, few, many or a size class.

v_call: TRBV2; j_call: TRBJ2-3; cdr3_length: 14; clone_size: few; d_call: NA; cdr3_aa: CASKKGGNTDTQYF; cdr3_nt: TGTGCCAGCAAGAAGGGGGGGAACACAGATACGCAGTATTTT
v_call: TRBV27; j_call: TRBJ2-5; cdr3_length: 16; clone_size: NA; d_call: NA; cdr3_aa: CASSFGLNDPQETQYF; cdr3_nt: TGTGCCAGCAGTTTTGGACTAAATGATCCCCAAGAGACCCAGTACTTC
v_call: TRBV28; j_call: TRBJ2-7; cdr3_length: 14; clone_size: NA; d_call: NA; cdr3_aa: CASSLSSGSYEQYF; cdr3_nt: TGTGCCAGCAGTTTAAGTTCCGGCTCCTACGAGCAGTACTTC
v_call: TRBV10-3; j_call: TRBJ1-1; cdr3_length: 17; clone_size: once; d_call: TRBD1; cdr3_aa: CAISESKGASMNTEAFF; cdr3_nt: TGTGCCATCAGTGAGTCGAAGGGGGCCAGCATGAACACTGAAGCTTTCTTT
v_call: TRBV19; j_call: TRBJ1-6; cdr3_length: 17; clone_size: NA; d_call: TRBD1; cdr3_aa: CASSVGTGASYNSPLHF; cdr3_nt: TGTGCCAGTAGTGTCGGGACAGGGGCCTCCTATAATTCACCCCTCCACTTT
v_call: TRBV4-2; j_call: TRBJ2-1; cdr3_length: 18; clone_size: NA; d_call: NA; cdr3_aa: CASSQDPPFGGTYNEQFF; cdr3_nt: TGTGCCAGCAGCCAAGATCCCCCATTTGGGGGGACCTACAATGAGCAGTTCTTC
v_call: TRBV2; j_call: TRBJ1-5; cdr3_length: 15; clone_size: NA; d_call: TRBD1; cdr3_aa: CASRRQGQGNQPQHF; cdr3_nt: TGTGCCAGCAGGCGACAGGGTCAGGGCAATCAGCCCCAGCATTTT
v_call: TRBV11-2; j_call: TRBJ2-7; cdr3_length: 16; clone_size: few; d_call: TRBD2; cdr3_aa: CASSLEGSSGPYAQYF; cdr3_nt: TGTGCCAGCAGCTTAGAAGGGTCTAGCGGGCCTTACGCGCAGTACTTC
v_call: TRBV6-6; j_call: TRBJ1-1; cdr3_length: 16; clone_size: NA; d_call: TRBD1; cdr3_aa: CASRGKDRGRRTEAFF; cdr3_nt: TGTGCCAGCAGAGGGAAAGACAGGGGGCGGAGGACTGAAGCTTTCTTT
v_call: TRBV5-1; j_call: TRBJ2-3; cdr3_length: 14; clone_size: NA; d_call: TRBD1; cdr3_aa: CASSSGTGGDTQYF; cdr3_nt: TGCGCCAGCAGCTCCGGGACAGGGGGAGATACGCAGTATTTT
v_call: TRBV29-1; j_call: TRBJ2-7; cdr3_length: 13; clone_size: NA; d_call: TRBD2; cdr3_aa: CSVKRSGSYEQYF; cdr3_nt: TGCAGCGTAAAACGCAGCGGGAGTTACGAGCAGTACTTC
v_call: TRBV7-3; j_call: TRBJ2-3; cdr3_length: 14; clone_size: NA; d_call: NA; cdr3_aa: CASSLSTTTDTQYF; cdr3_nt: TGTGCCAGCAGCTTAAGCACAACCACAGATACGCAGTATTTT
v_call: TRBV6-5; j_call: TRBJ1-2; cdr3_length: 14; clone_size: NA; d_call: NA; cdr3_aa: CASSYSARGYGYTF; cdr3_nt: TGTGCCAGCAGTTACTCGGCAAGAGGCTATGGCTACACCTTC
v_call: TRBV27; j_call: TRBJ2-3; cdr3_length: 16; clone_size: NA; d_call: TRBD1; cdr3_aa: CASSWTGGDGTDTQYF; cdr3_nt: TGTGCCAGCAGTTGGACAGGGGGCGATGGCACAGATACGCAGTATTTT
v_call: TRBV27; j_call: TRBJ2-1; cdr3_length: 17; clone_size: NA; d_call: TRBD2; cdr3_aa: CASSLYWGTSVTNEQFF; cdr3_nt: TGTGCCAGCAGTTTATATTGGGGGACTAGCGTGACCAATGAGCAGTTCTTC
v_call: TRBV28; j_call: TRBJ1-2; cdr3_length: 11; clone_size: NA; d_call: NA; cdr3_aa: CASRTSYGYTF; cdr3_nt: TGTGCCAGCAGGACATCCTATGGCTACACCTTC
v_call: TRBV5-1; j_call: TRBJ2-3; cdr3_length: 12; clone_size: NA; d_call: NA; cdr3_aa: CASSFATDTQYF; cdr3_nt: TGCGCCAGCAGCTTCGCGACAGATACGCAGTATTTT
v_call: TRBV7-3; j_call: TRBJ2-1; cdr3_length: 15; clone_size: few; d_call: TRBD2; cdr3_aa: CASSPGTSGDNEQFF; cdr3_nt: TGTGCCAGCAGCCCCGGGACTAGCGGGGACAATGAGCAGTTCTTC
v_call: TRBV10-3; j_call: TRBJ2-1; cdr3_length: 14; clone_size: NA; d_call: NA; cdr3_aa: CAISESTGIDEQFF; cdr3_nt: TGTGCCATCAGTGAGTCGACCGGGATCGATGAGCAGTTCTTC
v_call: TRBV7-5; j_call: TRBJ1-5; cdr3_length: 14; clone_size: once; d_call: NA; cdr3_aa: CARSLDRAYQPQHF; cdr3_nt: TGTGCCAGAAGCCTGGACAGAGCTTATCAGCCCCAGCATTTT
v_call: TRBV13; j_call: TRBJ2-7; cdr3_length: 16; clone_size: few; d_call: TRBD1; cdr3_aa: CASSQRDRAGPYEQYF; cdr3_nt: TGTGCCAGCAGCCAGAGGGACAGGGCGGGCCCCTACGAGCAGTACTTC
v_call: TRBV27; j_call: TRBJ1-1; cdr3_length: 13; clone_size: NA; d_call: NA; cdr3_aa: CASSPGQNTEAFF; cdr3_nt: TGTGCCAGCAGCCCTGGACAGAACACTGAAGCTTTCTTT
v_call: TRBV5-1; j_call: TRBJ2-1; cdr3_length: 13; clone_size: NA; d_call: TRBD1; cdr3_aa: CASRGQGRNEQFF; cdr3_nt: TGCGCCAGCAGGGGACAGGGTCGGAATGAGCAGTTCTTC
v_call: TRBV28; j_call: TRBJ2-7; cdr3_length: 13; clone_size: NA; d_call: TRBD1; cdr3_aa: CASRQGLRDEQYF; cdr3_nt: TGTGCCAGCCGACAGGGCCTCCGCGACGAGCAGTACTTC
v_call: TRBV28; j_call: TRBJ2-3; cdr3_length: 18; clone_size: few; d_call: TRBD2; cdr3_aa: CASSRGVAGSHRADTQYF; cdr3_nt: TGTGCCAGCAGTCGAGGTGTAGCGGGGTCCCATAGGGCAGATACGCAGTATTTT
v_call: TRBV5-1; j_call: TRBJ2-1; cdr3_length: 17; clone_size: NA; d_call: TRBD2; cdr3_aa: CASSWGLAGEEYNEQFF; cdr3_nt: TGCGCCAGCAGCTGGGGCTTAGCGGGAGAAGAGTACAATGAGCAGTTCTTC
v_call: TRBV11-2; j_call: TRBJ2-7; cdr3_length: 13; clone_size: once; d_call: NA; cdr3_aa: CASSLGSGYEQYF; cdr3_nt: TGTGCCAGCAGCTTAGGATCAGGGTACGAGCAGTACTTC
v_call: TRBV5-1; j_call: TRBJ2-7; cdr3_length: 15; clone_size: NA; d_call: TRBD2; cdr3_aa: CASSLEAGGFYEQYF; cdr3_nt: TGCGCCAGCAGCTTGGAAGCGGGGGGGTTCTACGAGCAGTACTTC
v_call: TRBV4-3; j_call: TRBJ2-6; cdr3_length: 19; clone_size: NA; d_call: TRBD2; cdr3_aa: CASSPEPLAGAPGANVLTF; cdr3_nt: TGCGCCAGCAGCCCGGAACCTTTAGCGGGAGCCCCTGGGGCCAACGTCCTGACTTTC
v_call: TRBV30; j_call: TRBJ2-7; cdr3_length: 12; clone_size: few; d_call: NA; cdr3_aa: CAGTDRPYEQYF; cdr3_nt: TGTGCCGGGACTGACAGACCCTACGAGCAGTACTTC
v_call: TRBV10-3; j_call: TRBJ1-2; cdr3_length: 16; clone_size: NA; d_call: NA; cdr3_aa: CAISEAGGQANYGYTF; cdr3_nt: TGTGCCATCAGTGAGGCTGGGGGCCAGGCTAACTATGGCTACACCTTC
v_call: TRBV7-9; j_call: TRBJ2-7; cdr3_length: 15; clone_size: NA; d_call: NA; cdr3_aa: CASSLMGQRQDEQYF; cdr3_nt: TGTGCCAGCAGCTTAATGGGACAAAGGCAGGACGAGCAGTACTTC
v_call: TRBV6-6; j_call: TRBJ1-2; cdr3_length: 15; clone_size: few; d_call: TRBD1; cdr3_aa: CASSYQGTGGYGYTF; cdr3_nt: TGTGCCAGCAGTTACCAGGGGACAGGAGGGTATGGCTACACCTTC
v_call: TRBV11-3; j_call: TRBJ2-1; cdr3_length: 13; clone_size: NA; d_call: NA; cdr3_aa: CASSPGGPYNPFF; cdr3_nt: TGTGCCAGCAGCCCCGGGGGACCGTACAATCCGTTCTTC
v_call: TRBV15; j_call: TRBJ1-5; cdr3_length: 17; clone_size: NA; d_call: NA; cdr3_aa: CATSRAGQGHPMGSQHF; cdr3_nt: TGTGCCACCAGCAGGGCAGGACAAGGACACCCCATGGGGTCCCAGCATTTT
v_call: TRBV6-5; j_call: TRBJ1-1; cdr3_length: 12; clone_size: NA; d_call: NA; cdr3_aa: CASSHRNTEAFF; cdr3_nt: TGTGCCAGCAGTCACAGGAACACTGAAGCTTTCTTT
v_call: TRBV11-3; j_call: TRBJ2-3; cdr3_length: 15; clone_size: NA; d_call: TRBD1; cdr3_aa: CASSQTGGLPDTQYF; cdr3_nt: TGTGCCAGCAGCCAGACAGGGGGTCTTCCAGATACGCAGTATTTT
v_call: TRBV18; j_call: TRBJ2-2; cdr3_length: 17; clone_size: NA; d_call: TRBD2; cdr3_aa: CASSPVLAGGGTGELFF; cdr3_nt: TGTGCCAGCTCACCAGTGCTAGCGGGAGGCGGCACCGGGGAGCTGTTTTTT
v_call: TRBV2; j_call: TRBJ1-4; cdr3_length: 15; clone_size: NA; d_call: NA; cdr3_aa: CASNTQGPNNEKLFF; cdr3_nt: TGTGCCAGTAACACTCAGGGGCCCAATAATGAAAAACTGTTTTTT
v_call: TRBV7-2; j_call: TRBJ1-1; cdr3_length: 14; clone_size: NA; d_call: TRBD1; cdr3_aa: CAGARDRRRTEAFF; cdr3_nt: TGTGCCGGAGCCCGGGACAGGCGGAGGACTGAAGCTTTCTTT
v_call: TRBV27; j_call: TRBJ2-3; cdr3_length: 14; clone_size: NA; d_call: NA; cdr3_aa: CASSFEPTQGTQYF; cdr3_nt: TGTGCCAGCAGTTTTGAGCCCACCCAGGGTACGCAGTATTTT
v_call: TRBV5-3; j_call: TRBJ2-7; cdr3_length: 15; clone_size: NA; d_call: NA; cdr3_aa: CARSLEAVLDYEQYF; cdr3_nt: TGTGCCAGAAGCTTGGAGGCGGTATTGGACTACGAGCAGTACTTC
v_call: TRBV2; j_call: TRBJ2-2; cdr3_length: 14; clone_size: NA; d_call: TRBD1; cdr3_aa: CASQTGLGTGELFF; cdr3_nt: TGTGCCAGCCAGACAGGGTTGGGCACCGGGGAGCTGTTTTTT
v_call: TRBV7-6; j_call: TRBJ2-3; cdr3_length: 15; clone_size: NA; d_call: NA; cdr3_aa: CASSLTFGGADTQYF; cdr3_nt: TGTGCCAGCAGCTTAACCTTTGGAGGGGCAGATACGCAGTATTTT
v_call: TRBV30; j_call: TRBJ2-4; cdr3_length: 14; clone_size: NA; d_call: TRBD1; cdr3_aa: CAWSSTGQGGFQYF; cdr3_nt: TGTGCCTGGAGTTCCACGGGACAGGGGGGTTTTCAGTACTTC
v_call: TRBV9; j_call: TRBJ1-4; cdr3_length: 17; clone_size: NA; d_call: TRBD1; cdr3_aa: CASSVGSQGAVAEKLFF; cdr3_nt: TGTGCCAGCAGCGTAGGGTCGCAGGGGGCCGTCGCTGAAAAACTGTTTTTT
v_call: TRBV18; j_call: TRBJ2-7; cdr3_length: 14; clone_size: NA; d_call: NA; cdr3_aa: CASSKARDSYEQYF; cdr3_nt: TGTGCCAGCTCGAAGGCGCGGGATTCCTACGAGCAGTACTTC
v_call: TRBV15; j_call: TRBJ2-4; cdr3_length: 15; clone_size: NA; d_call: NA; cdr3_aa: CATSRDQGDRGIQYF; cdr3_nt: TGTGCCACCAGCAGAGATCAAGGGGATAGAGGCATTCAGTACTTC
v_call: TRBV2; j_call: TRBJ2-5; cdr3_length: 13; clone_size: NA; d_call: NA; cdr3_aa: CASSTGRGETQYF; cdr3_nt: TGTGCCAGCAGCACAGGGAGGGGAGAGACCCAGTACTTC
v_call: TRBV4-1; j_call: TRBJ1-4; cdr3_length: 16; clone_size: once; d_call: TRBD1; cdr3_aa: CASSQGISQGGEKLFF; cdr3_nt: TGCGCCAGCAGCCAAGGGATTAGTCAGGGGGGTGAAAAACTGTTTTTT
v_call: TRBV6-4; j_call: TRBJ1-5; cdr3_length: 15; clone_size: NA; d_call: NA; cdr3_aa: CASSGAREDNQPQHF; cdr3_nt: TGTGCCAGCAGTGGTGCCAGGGAAGACAATCAGCCCCAGCATTTT
v_call: TRBV2; j_call: TRBJ2-1; cdr3_length: 12; clone_size: NA; d_call: NA; cdr3_aa: CASRGDINEQFF; cdr3_nt: TGTGCCAGCAGGGGGGACATCAATGAGCAGTTCTTC
v_call: TRBV6-1; j_call: TRBJ1-2; cdr3_length: 15; clone_size: NA; d_call: TRBD1; cdr3_aa: CASSLYRTGNYGYTF; cdr3_nt: TGTGCCAGCAGTTTATACAGGACAGGGAACTATGGCTACACCTTC
v_call: TRBV18; j_call: TRBJ1-2; cdr3_length: 14; clone_size: NA; d_call: NA; cdr3_aa: CASSPPGGRNGYTF; cdr3_nt: TGTGCCAGCTCACCACCGGGGGGTCGAAATGGCTACACCTTC
v_call: TRBV12-5; j_call: TRBJ2-1; cdr3_length: 16; clone_size: NA; d_call: TRBD2; cdr3_aa: CASGLGVTSGRNEQFF; cdr3_nt: TGTGCTAGTGGTTTGGGGGTGACTAGCGGGAGAAATGAGCAGTTCTTC
v_call: TRBV19; j_call: TRBJ2-6; cdr3_length: 17; clone_size: NA; d_call: NA; cdr3_aa: CASRRQGLNSGANVLTF; cdr3_nt: TGTGCCAGTAGGAGACAGGGACTTAATTCTGGGGCCAACGTCCTGACTTTC